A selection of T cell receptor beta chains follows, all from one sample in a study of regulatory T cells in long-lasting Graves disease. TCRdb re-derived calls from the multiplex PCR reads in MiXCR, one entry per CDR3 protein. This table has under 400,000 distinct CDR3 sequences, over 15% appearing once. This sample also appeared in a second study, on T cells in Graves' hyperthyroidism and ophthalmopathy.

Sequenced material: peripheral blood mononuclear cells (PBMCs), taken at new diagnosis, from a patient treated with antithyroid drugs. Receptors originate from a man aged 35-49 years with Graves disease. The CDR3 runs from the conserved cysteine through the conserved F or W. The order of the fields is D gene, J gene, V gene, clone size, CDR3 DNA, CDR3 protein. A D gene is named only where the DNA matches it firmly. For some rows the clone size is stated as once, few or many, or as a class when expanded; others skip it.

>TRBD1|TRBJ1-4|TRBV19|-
TGTGCCAGTAGTACTTCCGGGACAGGGAGAGAAAAACTGTTTTTT
CASSTSGTGREKLFF
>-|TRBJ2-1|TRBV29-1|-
TGCAGCGGAGGACACACAGGCTACAATGAGCAGTTCTTC
CSGGHTGYNEQFF
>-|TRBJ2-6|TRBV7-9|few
TGTGCCAGCAGCCTAAAATCCGGTTCTGGGGCCAACGTCCTGACTTTC
CASSLKSGSGANVLTF
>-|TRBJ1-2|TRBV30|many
TGTGCCTGGAGTGTACGTGGGCGGCATGGCTACACCTTC
CAWSVRGRHGYTF
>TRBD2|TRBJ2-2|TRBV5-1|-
TGCGCCAGCAGCTTGGAGCGGGGGGGCCGATCCGGCGGGGAGCTGTTTTTT
CASSLERGGRSGGELFF
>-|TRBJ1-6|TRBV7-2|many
TGTGCCAGCAGCTTTCAGGGTTCCTATAATTCACCCCTCCACTTT
CASSFQGSYNSPLHF
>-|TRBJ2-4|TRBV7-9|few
TGTGCCAGCAGCCCTAAAGGGGGCAAAAACATTCAGTACTTC
CASSPKGGKNIQYF
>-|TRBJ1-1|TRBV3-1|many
TGTGCCAGCAGCCCGCGATACGTGGTCGCTGAAGCTTTCTTT
CASSPRYVVAEAFF
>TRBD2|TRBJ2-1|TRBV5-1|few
TGCGCCAGCAGCTTTCGGGGGGAATACAATGAGCAGTTCTTC
CASSFRGEYNEQFF
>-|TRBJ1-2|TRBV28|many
TGTGCCACGGGGAACACGGGGTTGGGTGGCTACACCTTC
CATGNTGLGGYTF
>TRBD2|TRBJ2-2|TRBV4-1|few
TGCGCCAGCAGCCTCCGACTAGCGGGGGGTACCGGGGAGCTGTTTTTT
CASSLRLAGGTGELFF
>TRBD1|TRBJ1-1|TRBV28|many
TGTGCCAGCAGAACTACGGACAGGTATACTGAAGCTTTCTTT
CASRTTDRYTEAFF
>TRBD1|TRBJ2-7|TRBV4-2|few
TGTGCCAGCAGCCAGGGTCCCGGGACAGGGTCCGCCGAGCAGTACTTC
CASSQGPGTGSAEQYF
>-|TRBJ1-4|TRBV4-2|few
TGTGCCAGCAGCCAGCGACCTCCGGGACGGGGCTCTGAAAAACTGTTTTTT
CASSQRPPGRGSEKLFF
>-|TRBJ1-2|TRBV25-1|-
TGTGCCAGCCCGGGCCAACAGACAGCTAACTATGGCTACACCTTC
CASPGQQTANYGYTF
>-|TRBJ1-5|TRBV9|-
TGTGCCAGCAGCACGGACAGCCATCAGCCCCAGCATTTT
CASSTDSHQPQHF
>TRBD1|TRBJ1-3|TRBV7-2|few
TGTGCCAGCAGCCTCGACAGGGGGGAGTGGAACACCATATATTTT
CASSLDRGEWNTIYF
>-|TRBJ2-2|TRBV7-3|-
TGTGCCAGCAGCCTCGGACACAACACCGGGGAGCTGTTTTTT
CASSLGHNTGELFF
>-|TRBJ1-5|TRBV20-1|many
TGCAGTGCTAGCTCCAATCAGCCCCAGCATTTT
CSASSNQPQHF
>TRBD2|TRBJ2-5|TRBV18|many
TGTGCCAGCTCACCGGGACTAGCGGGGGTACAAGAGACCCAGTACTTC
CASSPGLAGVQETQYF
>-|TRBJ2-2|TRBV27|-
TGTGCCAGCAGTCCCGAGTCCCCCGGGGAGCTGTTTTTT
CASSPESPGELFF
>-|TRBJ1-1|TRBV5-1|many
TGCGCCAGCAGGTCGACGGTGGGGGACACTGAAGCTTTCTTT
CASRSTVGDTEAFF
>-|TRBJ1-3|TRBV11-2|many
TGTGCCAGCAGCTTCTCTGGAAACACCATATATTTT
CASSFSGNTIYF
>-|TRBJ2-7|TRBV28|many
TGTGCCAGCAGTATACAAAACGAGCAGTACTTC
CASSIQNEQYF
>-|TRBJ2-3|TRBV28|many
TGTGCCAGCAGTACCCAGGGGCCGTCCACAGATACGCAGTATTTT
CASSTQGPSTDTQYF
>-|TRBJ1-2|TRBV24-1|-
TGTGCCACCTCGTCCGCATCTGGCTACACCTTC
CATSSASGYTF
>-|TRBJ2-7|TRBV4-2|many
TGTGCCAGCAGCCGCGGGACGGTACATTCCTACGAGCAGTACTTC
CASSRGTVHSYEQYF
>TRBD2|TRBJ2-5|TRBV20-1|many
TGCAGTGCTGATGGACTAGCGGGGTTACAAGAGACCCAGTACTTC
CSADGLAGLQETQYF
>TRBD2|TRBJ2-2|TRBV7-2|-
TGTGCCAGCAGCTCAGCTAGCGGGGGGGCCACCGGGGAGCTGTTTTTT
CASSSASGGATGELFF
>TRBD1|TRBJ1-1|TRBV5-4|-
TGTGCCAGCAGCGACCTGACAGGGGTGAACACTGAAGCTTTCTTT
CASSDLTGVNTEAFF
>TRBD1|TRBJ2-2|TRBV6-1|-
TGTGCCAGCAGCCGTCCACGGACAGGGGTGTTCACCGGGGAGCTGTTTTTT
CASSRPRTGVFTGELFF
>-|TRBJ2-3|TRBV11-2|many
TGTGCCAGCAGCCAAGGAGTGGGGGGCGGCACAGATACGCAGTATTTT
CASSQGVGGGTDTQYF
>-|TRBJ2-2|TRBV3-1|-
TGTGCCAGCAGCCGCACCGGGACTTTGAACACCGGGGAGCTGTTTTTT
CASSRTGTLNTGELFF
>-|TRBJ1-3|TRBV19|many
TGTGCCAGTAAGCCCGGCCGGAACTCTGGAAACACCATATATTTT
CASKPGRNSGNTIYF
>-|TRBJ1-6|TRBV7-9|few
TGTGCCAGCAGCTCGCCTTTCGGGGCCCTCCACTTT
CASSSPFGALHF
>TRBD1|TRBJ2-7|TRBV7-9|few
TGTGCCAGCAGCCAAAAGACAGGGCACCACGAGCAGTACTTC
CASSQKTGHHEQYF
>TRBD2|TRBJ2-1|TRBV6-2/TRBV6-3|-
TGTGCCAGCTCCCCCGCTAGCGGGGGGGCCGGGTACAATGAGCAGTTCTTC
CASSPASGGAGYNEQFF
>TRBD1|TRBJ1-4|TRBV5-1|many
TGCGCCAGCAGCTTGGGATTCCAGGGGGCAGAAGAAAAACTGTTTTTT
CASSLGFQGAEEKLFF
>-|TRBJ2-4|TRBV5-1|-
TGCGCCAGCAGCTGGGGGCGGCAGTGGTTTTGGGACGCCAAAAACATTCAGTACTTC
CASSWGRQWFWDAKNIQYF
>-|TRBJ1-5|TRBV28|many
TGTGCCAGCAGTCCCGGATGGGATGGGAGGGCCCAGCATTTT
CASSPGWDGRAQHF
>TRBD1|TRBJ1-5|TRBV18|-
TGTGCCAGCTCACCGGCGACAGGGCGCGGTCAGCCCCAGCATTTT
CASSPATGRGQPQHF
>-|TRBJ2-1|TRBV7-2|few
TGTGCCAGCAGCCACAGGGTCGGGACATTAGGTAATGAGCAGTTCTTC
CASSHRVGTLGNEQFF
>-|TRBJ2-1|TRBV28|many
TGTGCCAGCAGCTCCGCCTTAAGGAATGAGCAGTTCTTC
CASSSALRNEQFF
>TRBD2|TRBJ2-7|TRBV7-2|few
TGTGCCAGCAGCTTAGACGCGACGGGGGGTTTGGAGCAGTACTTC
CASSLDATGGLEQYF
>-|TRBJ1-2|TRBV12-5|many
TGTGCTAGTACTCTCGCCGTCCAGGACTATGGCTACACCTTC
CASTLAVQDYGYTF
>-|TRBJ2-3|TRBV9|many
TGTGCCAGCAGCGTAGGGCACCCAAGCACAGATACGCAGTATTTT
CASSVGHPSTDTQYF
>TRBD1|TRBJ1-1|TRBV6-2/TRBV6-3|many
TGTGCCACCCGACAGGGTACTGAAGCTTTCTTT
CATRQGTEAFF
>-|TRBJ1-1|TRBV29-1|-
TGCAGCGTGGATCGACAGGCGAACACTGAAGCTTTCTTT
CSVDRQANTEAFF
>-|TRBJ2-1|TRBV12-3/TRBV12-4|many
TGTGCCAGCAGCTTGGACGGTGGCTCCTACAATGAGCAGTTCTTC
CASSLDGGSYNEQFF
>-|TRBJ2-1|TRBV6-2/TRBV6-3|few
TGTGCCAGCAGCGCGGGGGCCAGGTACAATGAGCAGTTCTTC
CASSAGARYNEQFF
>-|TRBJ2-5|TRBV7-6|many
TGTGCCAGCAGCAAAAGAACCCAAGGGGAGACCCAGTACTTC
CASSKRTQGETQYF
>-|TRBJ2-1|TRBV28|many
TGTGCCAGCAAAGGAGGGGGGAGCTCCTACAATGAGCAGTTCTTC
CASKGGGSSYNEQFF